The entry that follows covers one T cell receptor beta chain sequence. RNA amounts of roughly 0.45 to 1 ug underwent reverse transcription with random hexamers. A single record per CDR3 protein comes from TCRdb applying MiXCR to the immunoSEQ multiplex PCR reads. Altogether around 69,000 distinct CDR3 sequences are present, approximately 93% being singletons, with the ten largest covering around 0.45%. V was trimmed by 0 bases and J by 1 base, leaving 6 bases between them. This CDR3 has 14 amino acids. The germline V gene encodes CDR1 PRHDT and CDR2 FYEKMQ (reference sequence). The data were taken from a study of CD8 T cells in Susac syndrome.

The clonotype originates from a human donor with Susac syndrome. The sequenced material came from CD8+ T cells from PBMCs. The rearrangement links TRBV13 to TRBJ1-1; D is unclear. CDR3 in amino acids: CASSLGDRNTEAFF. The DNA of the CDR3 is TGTGCCAGCAGCTTAGGCGACCGGAACACTGAAGCTTTCTTT.